This is a list of T cell receptor beta chains from one sample in a study of T cell responses to AZD1222 COVID-19 vaccine. The data were produced by immunoSEQ multiplex PCR, yet TCRdb's version contains in-frame clones alone and is incomplete. This table holds approximately 150,000 clones, 85% to 95% found once. The sequencing here drew on peripheral blood, taken 28 days after the second AZD1222 dose. These TCRs come from an adult who received the AZD1222 COVID-19 vaccine. CDR3s include the opening cysteine and the closing phenylalanine or tryptophan. A D gene is named only where the DNA matches it firmly. Size is stated for part of the rows, as once, few or many counts, or as a class when the clone is expanded.

cdr3_length: 16; j_call: TRBJ1-1; v_call: TRBV9; clone_size: NA; d_call: NA; cdr3_aa: CASSVTDRDGDTEAFF; cdr3_nt: TGTGCCAGCAGCGTAACAGACCGGGACGGGGACACTGAAGCTTTCTTT
cdr3_length: 18; j_call: TRBJ2-5; v_call: TRBV19; clone_size: NA; d_call: TRBD1; cdr3_aa: CASSVLRAGTGGLETQYF; cdr3_nt: TGTGCCAGTAGTGTTCTACGTGCCGGGACAGGGGGTTTGGAGACCCAGTACTTC
cdr3_length: 19; j_call: TRBJ2-5; v_call: TRBV10-3; clone_size: NA; d_call: TRBD2; cdr3_aa: CAISGRLGTSGSHRETQYF; cdr3_nt: TGTGCCATCAGTGGTCGCCTCGGGACTAGCGGGAGCCATCGGGAGACCCAGTACTTC
cdr3_length: 14; j_call: TRBJ2-2; v_call: TRBV19; clone_size: once; d_call: NA; cdr3_aa: CASSMDGNTGELFF; cdr3_nt: TGTGCCAGTAGTATGGACGGAAACACCGGGGAGCTGTTTTTT
cdr3_length: 13; j_call: TRBJ2-7; v_call: TRBV7-9; clone_size: NA; d_call: NA; cdr3_aa: CASSFGSRYEQYF; cdr3_nt: TGTGCCAGCAGCTTTGGCAGTAGGTATGAGCAGTACTTC
cdr3_length: 13; j_call: TRBJ2-2; v_call: TRBV11-2; clone_size: NA; d_call: NA; cdr3_aa: CASRTWTAGELFF; cdr3_nt: TGTGCCAGCAGAACTTGGACGGCCGGGGAGCTGTTTTTT
cdr3_length: 14; j_call: TRBJ1-1; v_call: TRBV6-5; clone_size: NA; d_call: TRBD1; cdr3_aa: CASSPGQGGTEAFF; cdr3_nt: TGTGCCAGCAGTCCTGGACAGGGGGGCACTGAAGCTTTCTTT
cdr3_length: 11; j_call: TRBJ2-7; v_call: TRBV12-3/TRBV12-4; clone_size: NA; d_call: NA; cdr3_aa: CASSSAYEQYF; cdr3_nt: TGTGCCAGCAGTTCTGCCTACGAGCAGTACTTC
cdr3_length: 16; j_call: TRBJ1-1; v_call: TRBV28; clone_size: NA; d_call: TRBD1; cdr3_aa: CATRAPGTAMNTEAFF; cdr3_nt: TGTGCCACCCGAGCCCCGGGGACAGCTATGAACACTGAAGCTTTCTTT
cdr3_length: 17; j_call: TRBJ2-7; v_call: TRBV19; clone_size: NA; d_call: TRBD1; cdr3_aa: CASSPSAGTGSRYEQYF; cdr3_nt: TGTGCCAGTAGTCCCTCTGCCGGGACAGGGTCGCGCTACGAGCAGTACTTC
cdr3_length: 13; j_call: TRBJ1-2; v_call: TRBV4-3; clone_size: NA; d_call: NA; cdr3_aa: CASSQDLGLGYTF; cdr3_nt: TGCGCCAGCAGCCAAGACCTGGGCTTAGGCTACACCTTC
cdr3_length: 14; j_call: TRBJ2-7; v_call: TRBV3-1/TRBV3-2; clone_size: once; d_call: NA; cdr3_aa: CASSQGLRSYEQYF; cdr3_nt: TGTGCCAGCAGCCAAGGCCTACGATCCTACGAGCAGTACTTC
cdr3_length: 14; j_call: TRBJ1-6; v_call: TRBV6-5; clone_size: NA; d_call: TRBD1; cdr3_aa: CASSSNPGGSPLHF; cdr3_nt: TGTGCCAGCAGCAGTAACCCAGGGGGCTCACCCCTCCACTTT
cdr3_length: 15; j_call: TRBJ1-5; v_call: TRBV6-5; clone_size: NA; d_call: NA; cdr3_aa: CASSYRRGGNQPQHF; cdr3_nt: TGTGCCAGCAGTTACAGGAGGGGGGGCAATCAGCCCCAGCATTTT
cdr3_length: 20; j_call: TRBJ2-1; v_call: TRBV18; clone_size: NA; d_call: TRBD2; cdr3_aa: CASSPPGLAGVWGGDNEQFF; cdr3_nt: TGTGCCAGCTCACCACCGGGACTAGCGGGAGTATGGGGTGGCGACAATGAGCAGTTCTTC
cdr3_length: 15; j_call: TRBJ1-2; v_call: TRBV6-5; clone_size: NA; d_call: TRBD1; cdr3_aa: CASSYGKTGFNGYTF; cdr3_nt: TGTGCCAGCAGTTACGGCAAGACAGGGTTTAATGGCTACACCTTC
cdr3_length: 13; j_call: TRBJ1-1; v_call: TRBV14; clone_size: NA; d_call: TRBD1; cdr3_aa: CASSPRTGPEAFF; cdr3_nt: TGTGCCAGCAGCCCCCGGACAGGGCCTGAAGCTTTCTTT
cdr3_length: 16; j_call: TRBJ2-3; v_call: TRBV5-6; clone_size: NA; d_call: NA; cdr3_aa: CASSSESRSGTDTQYF; cdr3_nt: TGTGCCAGCAGCTCGGAGTCCCGGTCAGGCACAGATACGCAGTATTTT
cdr3_length: 15; j_call: TRBJ2-7; v_call: TRBV6-1; clone_size: NA; d_call: TRBD2; cdr3_aa: CASSEGASGRYEQYF; cdr3_nt: TGTGCCAGCAGTGAAGGCGCTAGCGGGAGGTACGAGCAGTACTTC
cdr3_length: 12; j_call: TRBJ2-7; v_call: TRBV2; clone_size: NA; d_call: TRBD2; cdr3_aa: CASGLAPYEQYF; cdr3_nt: TGTGCCAGCGGACTAGCCCCCTACGAGCAGTACTTC
cdr3_length: 13; j_call: TRBJ2-6; v_call: TRBV30; clone_size: NA; d_call: NA; cdr3_aa: CAWRVSGANVLTF; cdr3_nt: TGTGCCTGGAGGGTGTCTGGGGCCAACGTCCTGACTTTC
cdr3_length: 15; j_call: TRBJ2-3; v_call: TRBV7-9; clone_size: NA; d_call: NA; cdr3_aa: CASSLAGSKADTQYF; cdr3_nt: TGTGCCAGCAGCTTAGCCGGGAGCAAGGCAGATACGCAGTATTTT